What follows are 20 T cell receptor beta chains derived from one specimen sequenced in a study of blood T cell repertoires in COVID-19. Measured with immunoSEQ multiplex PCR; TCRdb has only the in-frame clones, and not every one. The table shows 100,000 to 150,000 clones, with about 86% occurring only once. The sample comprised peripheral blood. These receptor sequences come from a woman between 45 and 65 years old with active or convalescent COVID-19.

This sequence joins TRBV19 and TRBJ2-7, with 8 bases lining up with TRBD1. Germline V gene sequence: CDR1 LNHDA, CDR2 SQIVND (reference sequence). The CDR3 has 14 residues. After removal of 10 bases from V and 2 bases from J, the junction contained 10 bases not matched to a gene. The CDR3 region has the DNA TGTGCCACCCGCCCCGGACAGGGACCCTACGAGCAGTACTTC. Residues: CATRPGQGPYEQYF.

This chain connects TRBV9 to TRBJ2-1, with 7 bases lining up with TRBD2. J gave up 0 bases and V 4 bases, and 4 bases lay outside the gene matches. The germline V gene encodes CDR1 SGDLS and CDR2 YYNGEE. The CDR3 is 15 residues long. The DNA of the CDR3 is TGTGCCAGCAGCCCAAGCGGGAACTCCTACAATGAGCAGTTCTTC. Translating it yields CASSPSGNSYNEQFF.

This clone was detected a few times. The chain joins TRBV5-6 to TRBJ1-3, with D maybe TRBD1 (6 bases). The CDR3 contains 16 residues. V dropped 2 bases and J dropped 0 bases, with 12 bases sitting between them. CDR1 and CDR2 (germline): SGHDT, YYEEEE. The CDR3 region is CASSFTGQLSGNTIYF. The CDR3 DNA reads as TGTGCCAGCAGCTTTACCGGACAGCTCTCTGGAAACACCATATATTTT.

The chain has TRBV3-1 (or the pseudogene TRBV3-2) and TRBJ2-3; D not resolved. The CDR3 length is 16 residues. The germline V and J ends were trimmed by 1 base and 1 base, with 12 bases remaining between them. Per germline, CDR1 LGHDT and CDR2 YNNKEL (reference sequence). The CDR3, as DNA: TGTGCCAGCAGCCAAGTAGCAGCGTTATGCACAGATACGCAGTATTTT. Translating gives CASSQVAALCTDTQYF.

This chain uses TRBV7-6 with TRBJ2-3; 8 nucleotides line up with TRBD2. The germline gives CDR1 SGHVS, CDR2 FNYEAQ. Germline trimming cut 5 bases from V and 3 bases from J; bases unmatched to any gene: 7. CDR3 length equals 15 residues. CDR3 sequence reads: CASSESGRDTDTQYF. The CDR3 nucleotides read TGTGCCAGCAGCGAGAGCGGGAGAGATACAGATACGCAGTATTTT.

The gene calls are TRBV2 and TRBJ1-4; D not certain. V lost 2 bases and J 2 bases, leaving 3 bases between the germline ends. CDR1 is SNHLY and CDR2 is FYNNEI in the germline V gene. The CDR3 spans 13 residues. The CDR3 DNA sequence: TGTGCCAGCAGTGAACGGACTAATGAAAAACTGTTTTTT. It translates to CASSERTNEKLFF.

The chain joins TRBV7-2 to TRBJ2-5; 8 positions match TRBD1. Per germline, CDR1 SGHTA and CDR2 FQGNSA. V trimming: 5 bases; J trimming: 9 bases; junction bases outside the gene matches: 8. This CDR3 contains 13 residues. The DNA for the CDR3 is TGTGCCAGCAGCCACGGACAGGGCAGGCCCCAGTACTTC. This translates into CASSHGQGRPQYF.

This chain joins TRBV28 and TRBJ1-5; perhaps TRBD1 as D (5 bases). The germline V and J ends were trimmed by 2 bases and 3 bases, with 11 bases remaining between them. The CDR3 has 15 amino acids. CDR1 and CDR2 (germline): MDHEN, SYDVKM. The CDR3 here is CASSLGVTDNQPQHF. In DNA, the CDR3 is TGTGCCAGCAGTTTAGGAGTGACAGACAATCAGCCCCAGCATTTT. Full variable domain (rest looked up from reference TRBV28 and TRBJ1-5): DVKVTQSSRYLVKRTGEKVFLECVQDMDHENMFWYRQDPGLGLRLIYFSYDVKMKEKGDIPEGYSVSREKKERFSLILESASTNQTSMYLCASSLGVTDNQPQHFGDGTRLSIL.

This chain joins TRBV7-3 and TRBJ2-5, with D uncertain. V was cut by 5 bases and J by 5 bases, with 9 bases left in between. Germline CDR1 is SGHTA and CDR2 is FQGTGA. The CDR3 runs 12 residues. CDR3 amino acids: CASSVTGETQYF. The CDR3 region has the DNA TGTGCCAGCAGCGTTACCGGGGAGACCCAGTACTTC.

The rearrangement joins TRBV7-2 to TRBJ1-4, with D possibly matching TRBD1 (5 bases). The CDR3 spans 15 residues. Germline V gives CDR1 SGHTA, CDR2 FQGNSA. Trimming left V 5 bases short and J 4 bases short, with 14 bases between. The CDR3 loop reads CASSLYRGHNEKLFF. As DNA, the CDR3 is TGTGCCAGCAGCCTTTATAGGGGCCATAATGAAAAACTGTTTTTT.

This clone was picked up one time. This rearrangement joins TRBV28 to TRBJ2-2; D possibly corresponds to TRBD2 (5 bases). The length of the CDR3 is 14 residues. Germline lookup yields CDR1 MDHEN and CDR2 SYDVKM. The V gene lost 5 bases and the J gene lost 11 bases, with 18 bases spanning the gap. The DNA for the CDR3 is TGTGCCAGCAGTCCAAGGACTCTCCTACTTGAGCTGTTTTTT. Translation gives CASSPRTLLLELFF. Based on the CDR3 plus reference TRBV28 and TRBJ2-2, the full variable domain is DVKVTQSSRYLVKRTGEKVFLECVQDMDHENMFWYRQDPGLGLRLIYFSYDVKMKEKGDIPEGYSVSREKKERFSLILESASTNQTSMYLCASSPRTLLLELFFGEGSRLTVL.

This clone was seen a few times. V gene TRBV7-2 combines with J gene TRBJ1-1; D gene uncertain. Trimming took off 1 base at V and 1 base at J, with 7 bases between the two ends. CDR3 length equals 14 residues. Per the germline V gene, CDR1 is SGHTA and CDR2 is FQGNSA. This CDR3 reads CASSLGQWNTEAFF. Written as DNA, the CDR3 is TGTGCCAGCAGCTTAGGGCAGTGGAACACTGAAGCTTTCTTT.

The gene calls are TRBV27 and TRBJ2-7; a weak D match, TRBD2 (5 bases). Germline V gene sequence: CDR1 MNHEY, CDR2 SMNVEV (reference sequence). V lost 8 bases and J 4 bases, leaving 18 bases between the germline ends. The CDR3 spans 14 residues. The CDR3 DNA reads TGTGCCAGCGCGTGGACTCAAGGGCAATACGAGCAGTACTTC. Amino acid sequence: CASAWTQGQYEQYF.

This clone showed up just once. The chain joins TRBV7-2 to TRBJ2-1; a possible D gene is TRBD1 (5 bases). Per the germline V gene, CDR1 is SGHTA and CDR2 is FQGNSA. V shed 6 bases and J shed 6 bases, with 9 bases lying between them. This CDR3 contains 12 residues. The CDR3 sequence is CASSSQGNEQFF. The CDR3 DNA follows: TGTGCCAGCAGTTCCCAGGGCAATGAGCAGTTCTTC.

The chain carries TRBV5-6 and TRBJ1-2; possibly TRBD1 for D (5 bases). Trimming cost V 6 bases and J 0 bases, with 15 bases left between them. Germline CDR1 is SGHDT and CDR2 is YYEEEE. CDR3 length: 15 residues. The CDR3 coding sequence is TGTGCCAGCACCCGGGGGGTAGCCGCTAACTATGGCTACACCTTC. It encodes CASTRGVAANYGYTF.

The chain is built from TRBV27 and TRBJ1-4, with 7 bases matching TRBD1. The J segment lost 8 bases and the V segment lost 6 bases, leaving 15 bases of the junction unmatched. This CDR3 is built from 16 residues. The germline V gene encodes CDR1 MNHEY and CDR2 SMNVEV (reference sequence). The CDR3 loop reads CASSPYDRQGREKLFF. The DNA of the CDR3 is TGTGCCAGCAGCCCCTATGACCGACAGGGCCGCGAAAAACTGTTTTTT.

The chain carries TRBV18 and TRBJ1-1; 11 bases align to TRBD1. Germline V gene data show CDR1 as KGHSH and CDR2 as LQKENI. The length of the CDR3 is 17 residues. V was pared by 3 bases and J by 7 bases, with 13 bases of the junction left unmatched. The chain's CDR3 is CASSPLLGQGAWGEAFF. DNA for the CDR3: TGTGCCAGCTCACCCCTTCTCGGACAGGGGGCTTGGGGTGAAGCTTTCTTT.

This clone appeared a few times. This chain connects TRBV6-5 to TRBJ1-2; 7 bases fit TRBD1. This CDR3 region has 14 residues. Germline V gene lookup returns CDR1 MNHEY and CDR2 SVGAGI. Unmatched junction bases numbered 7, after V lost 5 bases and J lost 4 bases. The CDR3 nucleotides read TGTGCCAGCAGTCGACAGGGTTTTGGCTATGGCTACACCTTC. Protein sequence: CASSRQGFGYGYTF.

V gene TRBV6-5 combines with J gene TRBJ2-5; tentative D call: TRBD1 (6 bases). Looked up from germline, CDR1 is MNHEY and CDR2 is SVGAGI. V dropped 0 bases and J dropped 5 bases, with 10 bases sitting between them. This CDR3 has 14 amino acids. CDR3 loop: CASSYSTGLETQYF. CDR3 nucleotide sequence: TGTGCCAGCAGTTACTCTACAGGGCTCGAGACCCAGTACTTC.

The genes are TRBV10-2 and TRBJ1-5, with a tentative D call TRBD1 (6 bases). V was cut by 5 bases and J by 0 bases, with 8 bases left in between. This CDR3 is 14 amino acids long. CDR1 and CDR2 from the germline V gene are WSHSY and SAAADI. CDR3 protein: CASSQGYSNQPQHF. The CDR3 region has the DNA TGCGCCAGCAGTCAGGGGTATAGCAATCAGCCCCAGCATTTT.